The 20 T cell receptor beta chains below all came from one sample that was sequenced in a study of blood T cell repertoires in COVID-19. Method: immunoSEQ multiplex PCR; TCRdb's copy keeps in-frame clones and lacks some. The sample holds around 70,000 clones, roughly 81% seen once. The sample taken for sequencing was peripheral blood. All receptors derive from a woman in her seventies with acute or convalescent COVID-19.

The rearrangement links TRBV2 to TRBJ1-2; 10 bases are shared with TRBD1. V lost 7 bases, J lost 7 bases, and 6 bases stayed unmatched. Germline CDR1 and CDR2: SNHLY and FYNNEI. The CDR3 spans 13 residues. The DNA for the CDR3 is TGTGCCAGCACCGAAGACAGGGGGCGTGGCTACACCTTC. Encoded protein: CASTEDRGRGYTF.

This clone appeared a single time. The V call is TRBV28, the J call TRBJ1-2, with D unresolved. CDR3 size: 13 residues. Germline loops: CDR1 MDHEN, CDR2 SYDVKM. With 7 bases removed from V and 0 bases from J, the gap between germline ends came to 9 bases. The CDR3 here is CASTQPANYGYTF. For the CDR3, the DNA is TGTGCCAGCACCCAACCGGCTAACTATGGCTACACCTTC.

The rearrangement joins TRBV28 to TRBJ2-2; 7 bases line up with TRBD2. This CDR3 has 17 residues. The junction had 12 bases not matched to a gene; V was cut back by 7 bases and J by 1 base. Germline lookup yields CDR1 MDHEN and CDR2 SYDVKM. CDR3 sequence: CASTLVGTTLNTGELFF. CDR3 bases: TGTGCCAGCACTTTGGTTGGGACTACTTTGAACACCGGGGAGCTGTTTTTT.

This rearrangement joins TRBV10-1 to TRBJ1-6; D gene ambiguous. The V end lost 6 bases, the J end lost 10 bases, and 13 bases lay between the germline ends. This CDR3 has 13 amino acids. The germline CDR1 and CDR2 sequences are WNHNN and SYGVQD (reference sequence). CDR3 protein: CASRFSGESPLHF. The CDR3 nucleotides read TGCGCCAGCAGATTCTCCGGGGAATCACCCCTCCACTTT.

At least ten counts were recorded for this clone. The CDR3 DNA reads as TGTGCCAGCAGTTTCCGGCAGGGTAATTCACCCCTCCACTTT. Amino acid sequence: CASSFRQGNSPLHF. The V and J genes are TRBV28 and TRBJ1-6; perhaps TRBD1 as D (5 bases). The CDR3 is 14 amino acids. Trimming took 3 bases from V and 6 from J, leaving 9 bases between them. Germline values: CDR1 MDHEN, CDR2 SYDVKM. Filled out from reference TRBV28 and TRBJ1-6, the complete variable domain reads DVKVTQSSRYLVKRTGEKVFLECVQDMDHENMFWYRQDPGLGLRLIYFSYDVKMKEKGDIPEGYSVSREKKERFSLILESASTNQTSMYLCASSFRQGNSPLHFGNGTRLTVT.

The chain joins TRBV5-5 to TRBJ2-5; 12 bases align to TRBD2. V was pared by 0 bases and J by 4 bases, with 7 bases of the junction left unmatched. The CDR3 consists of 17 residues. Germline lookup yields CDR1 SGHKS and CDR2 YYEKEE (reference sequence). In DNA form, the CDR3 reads TGTGCCAGCAGCTTGGGACTAGCGGGAGTGAGGGGAGAGACCCAGTACTTC. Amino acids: CASSLGLAGVRGETQYF. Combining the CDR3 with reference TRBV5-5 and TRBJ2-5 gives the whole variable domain DAGVTQSPTHLIKTRGQQVTLRCSPISGHKSVSWYQQVLGQGPQFIFQYYEKEERGRGNFPDRFSARQFPNYSSELNVNALLLGDSALYLCASSLGLAGVRGETQYFGPGTRLLVL.

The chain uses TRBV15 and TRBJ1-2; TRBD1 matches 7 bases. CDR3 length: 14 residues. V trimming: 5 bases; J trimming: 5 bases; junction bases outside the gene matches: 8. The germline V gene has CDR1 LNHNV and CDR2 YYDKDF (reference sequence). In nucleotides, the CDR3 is TGTGCCACCAGCCCGAGGGGGCGGACATATGGCTACACCTTC. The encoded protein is CATSPRGRTYGYTF.

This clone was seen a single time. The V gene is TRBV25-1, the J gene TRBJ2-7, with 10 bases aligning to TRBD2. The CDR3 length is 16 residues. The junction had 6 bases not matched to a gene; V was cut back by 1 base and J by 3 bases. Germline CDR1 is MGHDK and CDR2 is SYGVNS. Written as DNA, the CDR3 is TGTGCCAGCAGTGAATCGATACTAGCGGGAATCTACGAGCAGTACTTC. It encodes CASSESILAGIYEQYF.

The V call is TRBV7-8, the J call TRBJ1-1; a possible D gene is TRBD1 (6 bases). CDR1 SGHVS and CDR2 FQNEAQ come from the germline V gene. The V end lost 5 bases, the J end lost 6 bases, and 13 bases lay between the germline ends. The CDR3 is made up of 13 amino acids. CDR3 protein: CASSRGQLPEAFF. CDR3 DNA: TGTGCCAGCAGCCGAGGACAGTTACCTGAAGCTTTCTTT.

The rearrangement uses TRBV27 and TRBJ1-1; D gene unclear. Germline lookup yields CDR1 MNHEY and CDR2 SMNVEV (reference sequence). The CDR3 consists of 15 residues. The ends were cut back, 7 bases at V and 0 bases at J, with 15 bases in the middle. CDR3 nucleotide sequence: TGTGCCAGCAACAAATGGGGAGGGATGAACACTGAAGCTTTCTTT. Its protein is CASNKWGGMNTEAFF.

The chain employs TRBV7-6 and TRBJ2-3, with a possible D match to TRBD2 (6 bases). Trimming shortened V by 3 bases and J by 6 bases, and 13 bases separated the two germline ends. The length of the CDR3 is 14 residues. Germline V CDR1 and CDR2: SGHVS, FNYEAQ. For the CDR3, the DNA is TGTGCCAGCAGCTTCGACCCGGGAGTGGATACGCAGTATTTT. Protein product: CASSFDPGVDTQYF.

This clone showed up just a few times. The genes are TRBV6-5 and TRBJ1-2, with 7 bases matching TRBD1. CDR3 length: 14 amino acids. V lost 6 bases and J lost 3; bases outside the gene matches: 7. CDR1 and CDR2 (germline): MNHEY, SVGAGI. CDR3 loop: CASRGDRSYYGYTF. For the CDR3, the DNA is TGTGCCAGCAGAGGGGACAGAAGTTACTATGGCTACACCTTC.

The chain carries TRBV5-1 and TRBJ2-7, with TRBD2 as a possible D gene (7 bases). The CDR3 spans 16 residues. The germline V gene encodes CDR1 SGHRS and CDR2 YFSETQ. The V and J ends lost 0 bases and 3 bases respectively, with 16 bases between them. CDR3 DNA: TGCGCCAGCAGCTTGGATTGGCGGGGGCCTGGCTACGAGCAGTACTTC. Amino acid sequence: CASSLDWRGPGYEQYF.

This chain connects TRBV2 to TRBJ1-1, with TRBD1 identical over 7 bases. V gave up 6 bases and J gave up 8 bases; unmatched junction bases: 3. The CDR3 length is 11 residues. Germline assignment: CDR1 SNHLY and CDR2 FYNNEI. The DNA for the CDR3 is TGTGCCAGCAGCCGGGACAGAGAAGCTTTCTTT. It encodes CASSRDREAFF.

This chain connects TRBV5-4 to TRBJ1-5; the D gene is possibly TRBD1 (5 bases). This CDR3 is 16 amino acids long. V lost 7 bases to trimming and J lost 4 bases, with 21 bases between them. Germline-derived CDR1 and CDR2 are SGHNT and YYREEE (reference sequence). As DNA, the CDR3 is TGTGCCAGCCTAGGGGTGCATCCCGGGTCAAATCAGCCCCAGCATTTT. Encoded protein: CASLGVHPGSNQPQHF.

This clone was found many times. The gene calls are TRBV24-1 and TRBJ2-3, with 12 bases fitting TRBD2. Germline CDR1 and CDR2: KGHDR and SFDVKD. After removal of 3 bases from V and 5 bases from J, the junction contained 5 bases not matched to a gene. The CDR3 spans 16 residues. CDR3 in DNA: TGTGCCACCAGTGATGCTAGCGGGAGGGTAGTAGATACGCAGTATTTT. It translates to CATSDASGRVVDTQYF.

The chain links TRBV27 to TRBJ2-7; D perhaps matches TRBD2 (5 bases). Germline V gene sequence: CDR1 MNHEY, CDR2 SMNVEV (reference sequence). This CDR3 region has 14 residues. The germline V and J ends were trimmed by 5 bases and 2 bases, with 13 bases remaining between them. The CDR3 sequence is CASSPGGVPYEQYF. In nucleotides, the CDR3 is TGTGCCAGCAGTCCTGGAGGCGTGCCCTACGAGCAGTACTTC.

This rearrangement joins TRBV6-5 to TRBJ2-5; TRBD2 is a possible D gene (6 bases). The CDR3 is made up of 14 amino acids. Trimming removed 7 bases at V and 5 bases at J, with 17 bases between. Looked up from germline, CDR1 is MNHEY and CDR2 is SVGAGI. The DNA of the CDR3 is TGTGCCAGCATTTGGGAGGCTTATATGGAGACCCAGTACTTC. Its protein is CASIWEAYMETQYF.

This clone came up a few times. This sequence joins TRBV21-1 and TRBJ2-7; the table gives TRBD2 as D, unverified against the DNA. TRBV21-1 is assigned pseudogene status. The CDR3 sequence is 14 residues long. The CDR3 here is CASSRGGGGYEQYF. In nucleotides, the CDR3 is TGTGCCAGCAGCCGCGGTGGGGGGGGCTACGAGCAGTACTTC.

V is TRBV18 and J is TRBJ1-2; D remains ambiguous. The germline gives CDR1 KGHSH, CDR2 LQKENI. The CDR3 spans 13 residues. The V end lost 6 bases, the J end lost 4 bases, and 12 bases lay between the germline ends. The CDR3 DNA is TGTGCCAGCTCCCCGGACTCGAGCTATGGCTACACCTTC. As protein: CASSPDSSYGYTF.